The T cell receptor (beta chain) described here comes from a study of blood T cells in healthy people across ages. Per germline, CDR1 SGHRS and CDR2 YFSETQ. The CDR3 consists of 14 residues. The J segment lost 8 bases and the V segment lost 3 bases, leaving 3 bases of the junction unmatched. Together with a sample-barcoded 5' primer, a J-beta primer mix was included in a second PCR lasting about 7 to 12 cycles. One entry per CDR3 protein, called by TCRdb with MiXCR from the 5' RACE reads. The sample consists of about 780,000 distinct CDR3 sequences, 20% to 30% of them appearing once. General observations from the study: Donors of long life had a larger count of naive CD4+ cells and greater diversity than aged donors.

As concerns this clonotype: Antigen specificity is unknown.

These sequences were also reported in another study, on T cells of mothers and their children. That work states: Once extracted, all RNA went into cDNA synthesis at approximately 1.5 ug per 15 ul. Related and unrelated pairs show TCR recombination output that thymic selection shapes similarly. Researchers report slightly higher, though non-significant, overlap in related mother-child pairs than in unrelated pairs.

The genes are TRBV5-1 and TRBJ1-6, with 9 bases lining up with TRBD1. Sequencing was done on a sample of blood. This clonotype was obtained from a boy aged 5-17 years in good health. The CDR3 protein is CASSWDRDDSPLHF. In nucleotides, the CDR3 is TGCGCCAGCAGCTGGGACAGGGACGATTCACCCCTCCACTTT.